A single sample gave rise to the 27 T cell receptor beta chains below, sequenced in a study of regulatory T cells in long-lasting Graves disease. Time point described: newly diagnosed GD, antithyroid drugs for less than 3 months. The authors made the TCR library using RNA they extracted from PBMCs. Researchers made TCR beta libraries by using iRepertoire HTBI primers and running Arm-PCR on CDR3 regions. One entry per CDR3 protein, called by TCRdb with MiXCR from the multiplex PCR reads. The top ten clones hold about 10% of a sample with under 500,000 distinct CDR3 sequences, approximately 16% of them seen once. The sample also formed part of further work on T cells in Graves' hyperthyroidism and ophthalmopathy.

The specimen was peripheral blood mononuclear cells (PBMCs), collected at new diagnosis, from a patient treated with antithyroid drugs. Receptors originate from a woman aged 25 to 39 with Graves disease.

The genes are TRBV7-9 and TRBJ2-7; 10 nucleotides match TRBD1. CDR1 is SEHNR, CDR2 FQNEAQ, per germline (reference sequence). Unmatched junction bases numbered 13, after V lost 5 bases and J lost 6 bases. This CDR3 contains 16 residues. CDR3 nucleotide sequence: TGTGCCAGCAGCAACCCCGGGGGGACAGGGGCCTCCGAGCAGTACTTC. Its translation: CASSNPGGTGASEQYF.

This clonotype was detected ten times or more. Here the CDR3 DNA reads TGTGCCAGCTCACCTATACAGAGCTCCTACGAGCAGTACTTC. This gives the protein CASSPIQSSYEQYF. The chain joins TRBV18 to TRBJ2-7, with no clear D. Trimming left V 3 bases short and J 0 bases short, with 9 bases between. CDR3 length: 14 amino acids. Germline V gene lookup returns CDR1 KGHSH and CDR2 LQKENI.

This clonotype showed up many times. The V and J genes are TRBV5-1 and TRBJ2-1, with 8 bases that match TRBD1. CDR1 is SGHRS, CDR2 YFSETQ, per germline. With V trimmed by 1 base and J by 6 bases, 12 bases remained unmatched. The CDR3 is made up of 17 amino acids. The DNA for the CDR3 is TGCGCCAGCAGCTTGTACCCCGGGACAGGTGCGGGCAATGAGCAGTTCTTC. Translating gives CASSLYPGTGAGNEQFF.

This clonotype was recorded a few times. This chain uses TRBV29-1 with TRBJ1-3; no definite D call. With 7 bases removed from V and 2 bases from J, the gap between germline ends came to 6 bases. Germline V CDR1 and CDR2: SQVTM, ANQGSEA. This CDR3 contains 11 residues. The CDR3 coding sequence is TGCAGCGCCTCTACTGGAAACACCATATATTTT. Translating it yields CSASTGNTIYF.

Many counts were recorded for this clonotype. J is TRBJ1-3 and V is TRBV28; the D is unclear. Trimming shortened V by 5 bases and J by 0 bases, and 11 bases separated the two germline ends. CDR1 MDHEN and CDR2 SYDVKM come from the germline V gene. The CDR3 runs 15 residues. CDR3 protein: CASSPPWGSGNTIYF. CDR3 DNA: TGTGCCAGCAGTCCTCCCTGGGGCTCTGGAAACACCATATATTTT.

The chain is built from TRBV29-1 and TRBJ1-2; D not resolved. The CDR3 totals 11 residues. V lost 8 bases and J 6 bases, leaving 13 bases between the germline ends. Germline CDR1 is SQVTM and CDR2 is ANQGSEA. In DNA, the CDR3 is TGCAGCTGCGGGATAGACGATGGCTACACCTTC. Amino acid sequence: CSCGIDDGYTF.

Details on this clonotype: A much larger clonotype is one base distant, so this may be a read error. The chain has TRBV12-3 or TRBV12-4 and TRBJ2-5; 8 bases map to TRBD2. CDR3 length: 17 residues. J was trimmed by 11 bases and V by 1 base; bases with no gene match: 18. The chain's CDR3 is CASSLEAGVPPGNEQYF. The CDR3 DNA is TGTGCCAGCAGTTTAGAAGCGGGAGTACCCCCAGGGAATGAGCAGTACTTC.

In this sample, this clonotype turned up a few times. The DNA for the CDR3 is TGTGCCAGTAGTATCGAGGGGGAGAGCACTGAAGCTTTCTTT. Translating gives CASSIEGESTEAFF. The V and J genes are TRBV19 and TRBJ1-1, with TRBD1 as a possible D gene (6 bases). The V and J ends lost 3 bases and 4 bases respectively, with 12 bases between them. This CDR3 is 14 amino acids long. The germline V gene has CDR1 LNHDA and CDR2 SQIVND (reference sequence). Variable domain in full (rest from reference TRBV19 and TRBJ1-1): DGGITQSPKYLFRKEGQNVTLSCEQNLNHDAMYWYRQDPGQGLRLIYYSQIVNDFQKGDIAEGYSVSREKKESFPLTVTSAQKNPTAFYLCASSIEGESTEAFFGQGTRLTVV.

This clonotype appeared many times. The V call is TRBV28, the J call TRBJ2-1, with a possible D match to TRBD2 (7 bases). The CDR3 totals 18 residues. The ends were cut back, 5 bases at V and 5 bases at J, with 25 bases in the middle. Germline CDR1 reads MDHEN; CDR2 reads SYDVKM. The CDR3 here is CASSPVLGGRERHNEQFF. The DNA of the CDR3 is TGTGCCAGCAGTCCCGTGCTAGGGGGGCGGGAGAGGCACAATGAGCAGTTCTTC.

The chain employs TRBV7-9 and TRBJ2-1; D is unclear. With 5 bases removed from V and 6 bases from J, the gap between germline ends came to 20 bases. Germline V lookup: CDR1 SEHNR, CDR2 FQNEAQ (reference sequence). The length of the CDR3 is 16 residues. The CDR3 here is CASSRSGKAFGNEQFF. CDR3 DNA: TGTGCCAGCAGCCGGTCTGGGAAGGCATTCGGCAATGAGCAGTTCTTC.

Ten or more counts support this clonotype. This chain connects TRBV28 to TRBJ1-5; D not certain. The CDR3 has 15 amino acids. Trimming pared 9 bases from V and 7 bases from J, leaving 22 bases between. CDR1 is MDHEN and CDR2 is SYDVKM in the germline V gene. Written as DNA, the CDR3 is TGTGCCAGTGGACTCGGGAGACCATCAAGGCAGCCCCAGCATTTT. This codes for CASGLGRPSRQPQHF.

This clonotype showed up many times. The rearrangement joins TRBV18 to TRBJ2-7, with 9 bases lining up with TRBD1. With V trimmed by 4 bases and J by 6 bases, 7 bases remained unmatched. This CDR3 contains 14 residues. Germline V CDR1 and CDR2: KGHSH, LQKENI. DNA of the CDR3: TGTGCCAGCTCACTCCAGACAGGGGGGTTCGAGCAGTACTTC. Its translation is CASSLQTGGFEQYF.

The CDR3 reads CAISTTGAGYNEQFF. Here the CDR3 DNA reads TGTGCCATCAGTACTACAGGGGCGGGTTACAATGAGCAGTTCTTC. V gene TRBV10-3 combines with J gene TRBJ2-1; the match to TRBD1 covers 7 bases. Trimming cost V 5 bases and J 4 bases; bases outside gene matches: 8. The CDR3 is 15 amino acids. Germline V gene lookup returns CDR1 ENHRY and CDR2 SYGVKD.

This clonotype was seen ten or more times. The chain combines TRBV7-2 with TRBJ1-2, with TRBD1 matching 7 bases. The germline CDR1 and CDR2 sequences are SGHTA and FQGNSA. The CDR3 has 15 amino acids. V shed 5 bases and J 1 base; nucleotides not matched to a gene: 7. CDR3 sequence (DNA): TGTGCCAGCAGCCACGATGGGACAGTTAACTATGGCTACACCTTC. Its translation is CASSHDGTVNYGYTF.

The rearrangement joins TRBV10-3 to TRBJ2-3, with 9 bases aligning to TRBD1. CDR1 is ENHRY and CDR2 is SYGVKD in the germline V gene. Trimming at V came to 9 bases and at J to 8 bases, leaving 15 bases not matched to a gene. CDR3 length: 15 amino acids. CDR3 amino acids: CAIYSGTGLKGTQYF. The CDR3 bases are TGTGCCATTTACTCCGGGACAGGGCTAAAGGGTACGCAGTATTTT.

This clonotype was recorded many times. CDR3 residues: CATSDPGQSTDTQYF. As DNA, the CDR3 is TGTGCCACCAGTGACCCCGGACAGAGCACAGATACGCAGTATTTT. The V gene is TRBV24-1, the J gene TRBJ2-3; D might be TRBD1 (6 bases). The CDR3 has 15 residues. Trimming took off 4 bases at V and 0 bases at J, with 10 bases between the two ends. Germline-derived CDR1 and CDR2 are KGHDR and SFDVKD.

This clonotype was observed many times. The CDR3 region is CASNRLAGGLTDTQYF. CDR3 bases: TGTGCCAGCAACCGACTAGCGGGAGGGTTAACAGATACGCAGTATTTT. This chain connects TRBV7-8 to TRBJ2-3; 14 nucleotides line up with TRBD2. V trimming: 7 bases; J trimming: 3 bases; junction bases outside the gene matches: 6. Germline V gives CDR1 SGHVS, CDR2 FQNEAQ. The CDR3 is 16 residues long.

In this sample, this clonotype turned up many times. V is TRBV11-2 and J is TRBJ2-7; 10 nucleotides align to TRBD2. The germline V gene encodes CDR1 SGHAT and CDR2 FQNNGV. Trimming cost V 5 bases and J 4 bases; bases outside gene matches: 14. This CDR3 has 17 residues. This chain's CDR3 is CASSIQMLAGEEYEQYF. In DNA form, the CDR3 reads TGTGCCAGCAGCATCCAGATGCTAGCGGGAGAAGAATACGAGCAGTACTTC.

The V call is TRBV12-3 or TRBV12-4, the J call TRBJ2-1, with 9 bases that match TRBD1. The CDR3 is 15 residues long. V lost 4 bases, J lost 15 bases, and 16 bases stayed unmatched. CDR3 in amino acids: CASSSRTGVGAIPFF. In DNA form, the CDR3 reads TGTGCCAGCAGTTCACGGACAGGGGTAGGGGCAATACCGTTCTTC.

The CDR3 loop is CSAPDKINSPLHF. For the CDR3, the DNA is TGCAGTGCCCCGGACAAAATCAATTCACCCCTCCACTTT. V and J are TRBV20-1 and TRBJ1-6; TRBD1 might be the D (5 bases). With 6 bases removed from V and 7 bases from J, the gap between germline ends came to 13 bases. Looked up from germline, CDR1 is DFQATT and CDR2 is SNEGSKA (reference sequence). The CDR3 consists of 13 residues.

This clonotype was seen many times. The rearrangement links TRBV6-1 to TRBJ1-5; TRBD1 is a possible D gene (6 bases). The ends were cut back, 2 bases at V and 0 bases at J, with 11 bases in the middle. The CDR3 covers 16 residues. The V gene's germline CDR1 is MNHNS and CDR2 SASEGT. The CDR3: CASSERQAFSNQPQHF. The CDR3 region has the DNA TGTGCCAGCAGTGAAAGACAGGCTTTTAGCAATCAGCCCCAGCATTTT.

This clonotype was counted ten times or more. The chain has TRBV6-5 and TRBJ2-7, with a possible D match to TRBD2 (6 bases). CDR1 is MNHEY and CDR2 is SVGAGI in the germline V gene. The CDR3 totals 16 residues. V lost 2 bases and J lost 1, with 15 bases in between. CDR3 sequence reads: CASSYLPSGGSYEQYF. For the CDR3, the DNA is TGTGCCAGCAGTTACCTTCCATCAGGAGGGTCCTACGAGCAGTACTTC.

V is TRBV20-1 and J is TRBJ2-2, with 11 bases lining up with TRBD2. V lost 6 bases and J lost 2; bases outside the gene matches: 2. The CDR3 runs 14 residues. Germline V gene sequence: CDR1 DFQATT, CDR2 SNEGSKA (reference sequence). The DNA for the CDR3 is TGCAGTGCCGGACTAGCGGGTAACACCGGGGAGCTGTTTTTT. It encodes CSAGLAGNTGELFF.

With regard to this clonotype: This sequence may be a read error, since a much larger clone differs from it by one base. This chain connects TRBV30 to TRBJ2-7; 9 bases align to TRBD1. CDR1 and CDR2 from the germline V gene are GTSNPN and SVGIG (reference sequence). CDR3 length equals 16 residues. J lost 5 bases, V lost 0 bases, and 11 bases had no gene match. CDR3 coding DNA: TGTGCCTGGAGTGTCCGCCGGGACAGGGCGGGCCACGAGCAGTACTTC. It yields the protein CAWSVRRDRAGHEQYF.

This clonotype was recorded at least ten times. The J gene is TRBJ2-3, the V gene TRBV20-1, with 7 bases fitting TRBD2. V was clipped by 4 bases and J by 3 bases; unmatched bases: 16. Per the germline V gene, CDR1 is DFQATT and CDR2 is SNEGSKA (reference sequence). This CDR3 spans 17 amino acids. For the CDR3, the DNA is TGCAGTGCTAAAGGACCCCGGAGGGGCGGGAGAACAGATACGCAGTATTTT. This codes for CSAKGPRRGGRTDTQYF.

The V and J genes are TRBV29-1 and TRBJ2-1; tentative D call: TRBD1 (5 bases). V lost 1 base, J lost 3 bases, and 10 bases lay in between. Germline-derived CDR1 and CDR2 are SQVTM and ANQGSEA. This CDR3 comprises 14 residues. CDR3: CSVEVRQHYNEQFF. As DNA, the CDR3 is TGCAGCGTTGAAGTTAGACAGCACTACAATGAGCAGTTCTTC.

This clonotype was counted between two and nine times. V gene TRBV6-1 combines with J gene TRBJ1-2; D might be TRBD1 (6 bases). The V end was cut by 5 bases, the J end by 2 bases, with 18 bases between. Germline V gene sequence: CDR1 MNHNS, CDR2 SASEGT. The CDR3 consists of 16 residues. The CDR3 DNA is TGTGCCAGCAGTCGTATTAGCGCCACAGGGAACTATGGCTACACCTTC. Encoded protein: CASSRISATGNYGYTF.